These 32 T cell receptor beta chains were sequenced from one sample in a study of OX40 agonist ivuxolimab in advanced cancers. Profiling relied on immunoSEQ multiplex PCR, and the TCRdb table lists in-frame clones only, not all of them. The sample contains 60,000 to 65,000 clones, 91% of which appear only once. Sequences were derived from CD4+ or CD8+ T cells sorted from blood, sampled in a trial of the OX40 agonist ivuxolimab. The receptor source for this set is an adult with an advanced solid tumor such as melanoma, head and neck, liver or kidney cancer.

The rearrangement joins TRBV5-1 to TRBJ2-1; 14 nucleotides match TRBD2. V shed 5 bases and J 11 bases; nucleotides not matched to a gene: 24. This CDR3 comprises 20 residues. Germline CDR1 is SGHRS and CDR2 is YFSETQ. CDR3 coding DNA: TGCGCCAGCAGAGCTTGGGTGGGGACAGGGCGAGGACTAGCGGGAGGCCAGCAGTTCTTC. Translation gives CASRAWVGTGRGLAGGQQFF.

V is TRBV4-3 and J is TRBJ2-3; D gene ambiguous. CDR1 and CDR2 (germline): LGHNA, YSLEER. Trimming left V 0 bases short and J 0 bases short, with 4 bases between. The CDR3 contains 14 residues. CDR3 sequence: CASSQDRSTDTQYF. The CDR3 DNA follows: TGCGCCAGCAGCCAAGATCGGAGCACAGATACGCAGTATTTT.

The chain joins TRBV7-2 to TRBJ2-7; no clear D. The CDR3 length is 12 residues. Trimming pared 2 bases from V and 2 bases from J, leaving 4 bases between. Germline V lookup: CDR1 SGHTA, CDR2 FQGNSA. In nucleotides, the CDR3 is TGTGCCAGCAGCTTATACGCCTACGAGCAGTACTTC. Encoded protein: CASSLYAYEQYF.

The genes are TRBV6-5 and TRBJ2-5; possibly TRBD2 for D (5 bases). The J call may be wrong; the DNA end is better matched by TRBJ2-7. The germline gives CDR1 MNHEY, CDR2 SVGAGI. The CDR3 is 13 amino acids. The CDR3 is CASSLSGWHEQYF. CDR3 coding DNA: TGTGCCAGCAGTCTGTCGGGGTGGCACGAGCAGTACTTC.

J is TRBJ2-1 and V is TRBV19; TRBD2 agrees at 8 bases. This CDR3 region has 14 residues. V lost 1 base and J lost 6; bases outside the gene matches: 2. Germline V lookup: CDR1 LNHDA, CDR2 SQIVND (reference sequence). CDR3 protein: CASSIAGGGNEQFF. CDR3 bases: TGTGCCAGTAGTATAGCGGGAGGGGGCAATGAGCAGTTCTTC.

V is TRBV6-5 and J is TRBJ1-2; maybe TRBD1 (6 bases). Germline V gene lookup returns CDR1 MNHEY and CDR2 SVGAGI. Deletions cut 0 bases from V and 7 bases from J, with 18 bases between. The CDR3 is made up of 16 amino acids. The CDR3 DNA sequence: TGTGCCAGCAGTTACTCGAACGTCCGGGCAGGGGCTGGCTACACCTTC. As protein: CASSYSNVRAGAGYTF.

In this sample, this clone turned up once. The chain couples TRBV5-1 to TRBJ2-2, with TRBD2 matching over 8 bases. With 1 base clipped from V and 6 bases from J, the junction kept 11 bases outside the gene matches. The CDR3 runs 17 residues. Germline CDR1 and CDR2: SGHRS and YFSETQ. For the CDR3, the DNA is TGCGCCAGCAGCTTGAGGCTAGCGGGTGGTTATTCCGGGGAGCTGTTTTTT. Amino acids: CASSLRLAGGYSGELFF. Full variable domain (outside the CDR3, taken from reference TRBV5-1 and TRBJ2-2): KAGVTQTPRYLIKTRGQQVTLSCSPISGHRSVSWYQQTPGQGLQFLFEYFSETQRNKGNFPGRFSGRQFSNSRSEMNVSTLELGDSALYLCASSLRLAGGYSGELFFGEGSRLTVL.

This chain connects TRBV10-3 to TRBJ1-1; D gene uncertain. Germline lookup yields CDR1 ENHRY and CDR2 SYGVKD. Trimming left V 0 bases short and J 0 bases short, with 8 bases between. The CDR3 contains 15 residues. The CDR3 loop is CAISESPNLNTEAFF. The CDR3 coding sequence is TGTGCCATCAGTGAGTCCCCGAACCTGAACACTGAAGCTTTCTTT.

The chain uses TRBV13 and TRBJ2-5, with 10 bases fitting TRBD2. The CDR3 contains 17 residues. From germline, CDR1 is PRHDT and CDR2 FYEKMQ (reference sequence). With V trimmed by 1 base and J by 0 bases, 5 bases remained unmatched. The CDR3 loop reads CASSLAASGGYQETQYF. Written as DNA, the CDR3 is TGTGCCAGCAGCTTAGCGGCTAGCGGGGGCTACCAAGAGACCCAGTACTTC.

This sequence joins TRBV30 and TRBJ1-4; no firm D call. Deletions cut 2 bases from V and 7 bases from J, with 14 bases between. This CDR3 has 14 amino acids. The germline gives CDR1 GTSNPN, CDR2 SVGIG (reference sequence). CDR3 region: CAWSPGGWGEKLFF. CDR3 nucleotides: TGTGCCTGGAGTCCCGGCGGGTGGGGTGAAAAACTGTTTTTT. Complete variable domain (other parts from reference TRBV30 and TRBJ1-4): SQTIHQWPATLVQPVGSPLSLECTVEGTSNPNLYWYRQAAGRGLQLLFYSVGIGQISSEVPQNLSASRPQDRQFILSSKKLLLSDSGFYLCAWSPGGWGEKLFFGSGTQLSVL.

This chain uses TRBV11-2 with TRBJ2-5; D is uncertain. Germline CDR1 is SGHAT and CDR2 is FQNNGV. This CDR3 has 13 residues. The V end was cut by 0 bases, the J end by 4 bases, with 6 bases between. The CDR3 DNA reads as TGTGCCAGCAGCTTAGATGTGGGAGAGACCCAGTACTTC. It translates to CASSLDVGETQYF.

The chain combines TRBV2 with TRBJ1-1; D may be TRBD1 (5 bases). The CDR3 contains 14 residues. The germline V and J ends were trimmed by 2 bases and 4 bases, with 11 bases remaining between them. The V gene's germline CDR1 is SNHLY and CDR2 FYNNEI. In DNA form, the CDR3 reads TGTGCCAGCAGTGAATCACAGGTCCTCACTGAAGCTTTCTTT. Its translation: CASSESQVLTEAFF.

This rearrangement joins TRBV19 to TRBJ2-3; 9 bases agree with TRBD1. Trimming took 8 bases from V and 2 from J; bases not matched to a gene: 2. The CDR3 covers 13 residues. CDR1 is LNHDA and CDR2 is SQIVND in the germline V gene (reference sequence). The DNA for the CDR3 is TGTGCCAGTGGGACAGGGCACACAGATACGCAGTATTTT. Protein product: CASGTGHTDTQYF.

The chain links TRBV30 to TRBJ1-6; a possible D gene is TRBD1 (5 bases). The germline CDR1 and CDR2 sequences are GTSNPN and SVGIG (reference sequence). Trimming took 5 bases from V and 6 from J, leaving 11 bases between them. The CDR3 has 13 residues. CDR3 sequence reads: CAWEQRGNSPLHF. CDR3 sequence (DNA): TGTGCCTGGGAGCAGAGGGGTAATTCACCCCTCCACTTT.

This chain links TRBV6-6 with TRBJ1-1; perhaps TRBD1 as D (5 bases). Germline V gene data show CDR1 as MNHNY and CDR2 as SVGAGI (reference sequence). CDR3 length: 16 amino acids. The V and J ends lost 4 bases and 1 base respectively, with 16 bases between them. CDR3 protein: CASSSPEGRENTEAFF. As DNA, the CDR3 is TGTGCCAGCAGTTCCCCCGAGGGACGGGAGAACACTGAAGCTTTCTTT.

This chain links TRBV2 with TRBJ2-5; 11 bases align to TRBD1. Germline V gene sequence: CDR1 SNHLY, CDR2 FYNNEI. J lost 5 bases, V lost 6 bases, and 5 bases had no gene match. The CDR3 consists of 14 residues. The CDR3 bases are TGTGCCAGCAGGAAGGACAGGGGGCAGGAGACCCAGTACTTC. Amino acid sequence: CASRKDRGQETQYF.

V usage is TRBV6-5 and J usage is TRBJ1-1; D uncertain. The CDR3 is 14 amino acids. The V end was cut by 6 bases, the J end by 2 bases, with 13 bases between. CDR1 is MNHEY, CDR2 SVGAGI, per germline. The CDR3 nucleotides are TGTGCCAGCAGGCCCCAAATCTCTAACACTGAAGCTTTCTTT. Residues: CASRPQISNTEAFF.

This clone was counted once. V and J are TRBV19 and TRBJ1-4; 8 bases match TRBD1. Per germline, CDR1 LNHDA and CDR2 SQIVND (reference sequence). There are 17 residues in the CDR3. J was trimmed by 6 bases and V by 5 bases; bases with no gene match: 14. Here the CDR3 DNA reads TGTGCCAGTAGTGCCAGGCGGAACAGGGGGACGGATGAAAAACTGTTTTTT. The encoded protein is CASSARRNRGTDEKLFF.

The CDR3 DNA sequence: TGTGCCAGCAGCCCAGAGTTCGGGGCCAGCTCCTACAATGAGCAGTTCTTC. Its protein product is CASSPEFGASSYNEQFF. The chain has TRBV5-4 and TRBJ2-1, with D possibly called TRBD1 or TRBD2 (5 bases each). V was clipped by 4 bases and J by 0 bases, with 17 bases between them. This CDR3 contains 17 residues. From germline, CDR1 is SGHNT and CDR2 YYREEE (reference sequence).

This rearrangement joins TRBV6-6 to TRBJ2-1; 9 positions agree with TRBD2. The CDR3 has 15 amino acids. The germline CDR1 and CDR2 sequences are MNHNY and SVGAGI (reference sequence). Trimming at V came to 7 bases and at J to 6 bases, leaving 10 bases not matched to a gene. The CDR3 nucleotides are TGTGCCAGCACCCAAGGACTAGCGCCCGCCAATGAGCAGTTCTTC. This sequence encodes CASTQGLAPANEQFF.

This clone is a singleton in its sample. The chain recombines TRBV29-1 with TRBJ1-1; D remains ambiguous. This CDR3 has 13 residues. Trimming removed 4 bases at V and 3 bases at J, with 12 bases between. Germline V gene lookup returns CDR1 SQVTM and CDR2 ANQGSEA. The CDR3: CSVVRQKDTEAFF. The CDR3 nucleotides are TGCAGCGTTGTTAGGCAGAAAGACACTGAAGCTTTCTTT.

The V and J genes are TRBV30 and TRBJ2-5; the match to TRBD1 covers 7 bases. Trimming at V came to 2 bases and at J to 5 bases, leaving 8 bases not matched to a gene. This CDR3 region has 14 residues. Germline loops: CDR1 GTSNPN, CDR2 SVGIG (reference sequence). The CDR3 DNA follows: TGTGCCTGGAGTCGGGACAGCCTCCGGGAGACCCAGTACTTC. Translating it yields CAWSRDSLRETQYF.

V is TRBV7-3 and J is TRBJ2-2, with TRBD1 matching 8 bases. Germline values: CDR1 SGHTA, CDR2 FQGTGA. The trim removed 5 bases at V and 8 bases at J, leaving 13 bases unmatched. The CDR3 is 16 residues long. The CDR3 sequence is CASSPSGQVIGGELFF. DNA for the CDR3: TGTGCCAGCAGCCCCTCGGGACAGGTTATCGGTGGGGAGCTGTTTTTT.

This clone was seen once. The chain uses TRBV18 and TRBJ2-3; 7 bases fit TRBD2. V was pared by 3 bases and J by 0 bases, with 9 bases of the junction left unmatched. The CDR3 contains 17 residues. The V gene's germline CDR1 is KGHSH and CDR2 LQKENI. This CDR3 reads CASSPSGAGTSTDTQYF. CDR3 sequence (DNA): TGTGCCAGCTCACCCTCAGGAGCGGGGACTAGCACAGATACGCAGTATTTT.

The V gene is TRBV11-2, the J gene TRBJ1-2; D not certain. Germline CDR1 reads SGHAT; CDR2 reads FQNNGV. CDR3 size: 15 residues. V lost 1 base to trimming and J lost 1 base, with 10 bases between them. The CDR3 nucleotides read TGTGCCAGCAGCTTAGTGTCCAGGTTTAACTATGGCTACACCTTC. The encoded protein is CASSLVSRFNYGYTF.

This chain connects TRBV10-3 to TRBJ1-1, with unresolved D. The CDR3 sequence is 14 residues long. Trimming cost V 0 bases and J 2 bases, with 7 bases left between them. The germline gives CDR1 ENHRY, CDR2 SYGVKD. The CDR3: CAISESVSNTEAFF. DNA of the CDR3: TGTGCCATCAGTGAGTCGGTAAGCAACACTGAAGCTTTCTTT.

This chain joins TRBV5-5 and TRBJ2-7, with a possible D match to TRBD2 (6 bases). The CDR3 is 15 residues long. V was clipped by 0 bases and J by 1 base, with 11 bases between them. Germline V gene data show CDR1 as SGHKS and CDR2 as YYEKEE (reference sequence). The CDR3 here is CASSLEPGESYEQYF. The CDR3 DNA reads TGTGCCAGCAGCTTGGAGCCGGGGGAGTCCTACGAGCAGTACTTC.

The V call is TRBV6-6, the J call TRBJ1-1, with D hard to call. Germline-derived CDR1 and CDR2 are MNHNY and SVGAGI (reference sequence). The CDR3 loop spans 13 amino acids. The V end lost 0 bases, the J end lost 3 bases, and 5 bases lay between the germline ends. CDR3 sequence reads: CASSYSADTEAFF. The CDR3 DNA reads as TGTGCCAGCAGTTACTCCGCAGACACTGAAGCTTTCTTT.

In this sample, this clone turned up once. V gene TRBV28 combines with J gene TRBJ1-1; weak D call: TRBD1 (5 bases). V was cut by 0 bases and J by 0 bases, with 8 bases left in between. CDR1 and CDR2 (germline): MDHEN, SYDVKM. CDR3 size: 15 residues. CDR3 nucleotide sequence: TGTGCCAGCAGTTTATGGGGGCAGCTGAACACTGAAGCTTTCTTT. This encodes CASSLWGQLNTEAFF.

V and J are TRBV19 and TRBJ2-1; 9 positions agree with TRBD1. CDR1 and CDR2 (germline): LNHDA, SQIVND (reference sequence). The CDR3 spans 17 residues. Unmatched junction bases numbered 7, after V lost 3 bases and J lost 1 base. The CDR3 region is CASSIRTGERSYNEQFF. CDR3 DNA sequence: TGTGCCAGTAGTATCCGGACAGGGGAGAGGTCCTACAATGAGCAGTTCTTC.

The chain uses TRBV10-1 and TRBJ2-1; D gene uncertain. Germline lookup yields CDR1 WNHNN and CDR2 SYGVQD (reference sequence). The CDR3 contains 13 residues. Trimming left V 4 bases short and J 9 bases short, with 13 bases between. CDR3: CASSVGLDLEQFF. The CDR3 coding sequence is TGCGCCAGCAGTGTGGGCCTAGATCTTGAGCAGTTCTTC.

The J gene is TRBJ1-2, the V gene TRBV27, with 10 bases lining up with TRBD1. CDR1 MNHEY and CDR2 SMNVEV come from the germline V gene (reference sequence). The length of the CDR3 is 16 residues. V was pared by 5 bases and J by 0 bases, with 6 bases of the junction left unmatched. CDR3 DNA sequence: TGTGCCAGCAGTACCGGGACAGGGGTAGCTAACTATGGCTACACCTTC. This encodes CASSTGTGVANYGYTF.